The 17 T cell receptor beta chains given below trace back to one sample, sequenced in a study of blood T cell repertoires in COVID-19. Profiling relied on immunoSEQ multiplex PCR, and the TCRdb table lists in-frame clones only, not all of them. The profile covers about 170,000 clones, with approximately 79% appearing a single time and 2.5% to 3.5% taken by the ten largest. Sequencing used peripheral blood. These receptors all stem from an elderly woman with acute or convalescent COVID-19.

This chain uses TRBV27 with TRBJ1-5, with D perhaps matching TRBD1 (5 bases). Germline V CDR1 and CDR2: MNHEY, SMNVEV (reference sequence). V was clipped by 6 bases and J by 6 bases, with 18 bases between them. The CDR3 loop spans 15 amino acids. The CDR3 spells CASSRPQGGVQPQHF. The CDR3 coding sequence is TGTGCCAGCAGCCGGCCCCAGGGCGGTGTTCAGCCCCAGCATTTT.

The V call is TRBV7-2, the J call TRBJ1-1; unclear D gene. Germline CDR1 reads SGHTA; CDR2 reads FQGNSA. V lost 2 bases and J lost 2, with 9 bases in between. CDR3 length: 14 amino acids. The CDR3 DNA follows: TGTGCCAGCAGCTTACTGTACAGTAACACTGAAGCTTTCTTT. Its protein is CASSLLYSNTEAFF.

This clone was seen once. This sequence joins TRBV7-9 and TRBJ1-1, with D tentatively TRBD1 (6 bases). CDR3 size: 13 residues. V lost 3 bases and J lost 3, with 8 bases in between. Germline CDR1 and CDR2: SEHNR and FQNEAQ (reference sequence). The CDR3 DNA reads TGTGCCAGCAGCTTGGGGACACACACTGAAGCTTTCTTT. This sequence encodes CASSLGTHTEAFF.

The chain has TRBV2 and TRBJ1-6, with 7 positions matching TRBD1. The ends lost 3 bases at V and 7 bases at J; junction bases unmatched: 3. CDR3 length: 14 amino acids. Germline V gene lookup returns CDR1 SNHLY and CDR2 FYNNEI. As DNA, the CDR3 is TGTGCCAGCAGTGACAGGGGGGCGAATTCACCCCTCCACTTT. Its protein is CASSDRGANSPLHF.

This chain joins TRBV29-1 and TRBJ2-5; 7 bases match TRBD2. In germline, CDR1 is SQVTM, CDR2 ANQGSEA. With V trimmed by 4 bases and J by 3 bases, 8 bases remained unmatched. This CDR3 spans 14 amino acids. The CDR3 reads CSVVPSGREETQYF. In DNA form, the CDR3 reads TGCAGCGTTGTTCCGTCGGGGAGGGAAGAGACCCAGTACTTC.

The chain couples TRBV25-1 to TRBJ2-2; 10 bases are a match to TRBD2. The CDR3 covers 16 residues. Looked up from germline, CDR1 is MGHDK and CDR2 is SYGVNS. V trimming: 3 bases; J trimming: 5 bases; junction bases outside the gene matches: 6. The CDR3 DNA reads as TGTGCCAGCAGTGAGATCCTGGGACTAGCGACCGGGGAGCTGTTTTTT. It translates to CASSEILGLATGELFF. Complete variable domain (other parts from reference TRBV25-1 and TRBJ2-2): EADIYQTPRYLVIGTGKKITLECSQTMGHDKMYWYQQDPGMELHLIHYSYGVNSTEKGDLSSESTVSRIRTEHFPLTLESARPSHTSQYLCASSEILGLATGELFFGEGSRLTVL.

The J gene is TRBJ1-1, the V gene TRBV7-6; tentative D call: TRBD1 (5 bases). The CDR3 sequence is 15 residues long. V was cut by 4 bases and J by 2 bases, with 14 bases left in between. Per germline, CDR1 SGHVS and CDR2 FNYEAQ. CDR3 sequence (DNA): TGTGCCAGCAGCTCAGTATGGGGGGACAACACTGAAGCTTTCTTT. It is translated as CASSSVWGDNTEAFF.

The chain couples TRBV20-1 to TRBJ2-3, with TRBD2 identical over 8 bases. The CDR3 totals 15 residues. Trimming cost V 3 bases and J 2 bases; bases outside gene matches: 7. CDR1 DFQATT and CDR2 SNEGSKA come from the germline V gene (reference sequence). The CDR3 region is CSASSGMQSTDTQYF. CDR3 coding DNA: TGCAGTGCTAGTAGCGGGATGCAGTCCACAGATACGCAGTATTTT.

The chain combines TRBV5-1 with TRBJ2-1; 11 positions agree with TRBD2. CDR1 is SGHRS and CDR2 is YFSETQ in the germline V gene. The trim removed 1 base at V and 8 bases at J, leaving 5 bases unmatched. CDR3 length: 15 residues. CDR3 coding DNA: TGCGCCAGCAGCTTGACTAGCGGGAGTCTCTATGAGCAGTTCTTC. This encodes CASSLTSGSLYEQFF.

CDR3 nucleotides: TGTGCCAGCAGCGTAGCTCAGGGTCGGGAGACCCAGTACTTC. This encodes CASSVAQGRETQYF. The V call is TRBV9, the J call TRBJ2-5; D may be TRBD1 (5 bases). Trimming left V 0 bases short and J 5 bases short, with 11 bases between. The CDR3 spans 14 residues. CDR1 is SGDLS, CDR2 YYNGEE, per germline. Filled out from reference TRBV9 and TRBJ2-5, the complete variable domain reads DSGVTQTPKHLITATGQRVTLRCSPRSGDLSVYWYQQSLDQGLQFLIQYYNGEERAKGNILERFSAQQFPDLHSELNLSSLELGDSALYFCASSVAQGRETQYFGPGTRLLVL.

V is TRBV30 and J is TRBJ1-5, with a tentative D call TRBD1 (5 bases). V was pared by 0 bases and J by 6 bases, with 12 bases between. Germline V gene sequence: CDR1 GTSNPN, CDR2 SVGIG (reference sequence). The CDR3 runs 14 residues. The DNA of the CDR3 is TGTGCCTGGAGTGTGGGCAGGGAGGGTCAGCCCCAGCATTTT. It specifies CAWSVGREGQPQHF.

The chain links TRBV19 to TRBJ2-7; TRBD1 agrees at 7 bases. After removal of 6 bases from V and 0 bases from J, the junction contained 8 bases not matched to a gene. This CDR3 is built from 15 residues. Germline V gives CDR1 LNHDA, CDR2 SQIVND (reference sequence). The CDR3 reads CASSRDRVDSYEQYF. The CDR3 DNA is TGTGCCAGTAGCCGCGACAGGGTGGACTCCTACGAGCAGTACTTC.

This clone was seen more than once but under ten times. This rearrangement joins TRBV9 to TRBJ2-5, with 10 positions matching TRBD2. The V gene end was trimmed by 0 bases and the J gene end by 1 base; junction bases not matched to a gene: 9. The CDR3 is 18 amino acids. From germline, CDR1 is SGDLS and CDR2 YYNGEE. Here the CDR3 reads CASSVVPAGGPSQETQYF. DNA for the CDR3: TGTGCCAGCAGCGTAGTTCCAGCGGGAGGGCCGTCCCAAGAGACCCAGTACTTC.

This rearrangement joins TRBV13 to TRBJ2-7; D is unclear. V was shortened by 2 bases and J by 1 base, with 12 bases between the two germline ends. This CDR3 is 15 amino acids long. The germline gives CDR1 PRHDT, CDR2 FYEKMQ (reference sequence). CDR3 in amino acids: CASSLKADTSYEQYF. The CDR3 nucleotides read TGTGCCAGCAGCTTAAAGGCCGACACTTCCTACGAGCAGTACTTC.

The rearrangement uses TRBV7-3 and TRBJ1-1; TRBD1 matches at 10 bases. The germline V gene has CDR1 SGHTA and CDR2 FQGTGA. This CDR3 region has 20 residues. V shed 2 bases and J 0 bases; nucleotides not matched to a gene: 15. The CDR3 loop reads CASSLSKYLGQGFMNTEAFF. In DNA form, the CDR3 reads TGTGCCAGCAGCTTATCAAAGTATCTGGGACAGGGGTTCATGAACACTGAAGCTTTCTTT.

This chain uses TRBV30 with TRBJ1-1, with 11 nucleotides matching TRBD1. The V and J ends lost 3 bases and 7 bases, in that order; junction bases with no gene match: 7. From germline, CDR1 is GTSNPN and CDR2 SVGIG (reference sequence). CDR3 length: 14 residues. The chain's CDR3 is CAWRRTGGKIEAFF. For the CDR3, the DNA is TGTGCCTGGAGACGGACAGGGGGCAAAATTGAAGCTTTCTTT.

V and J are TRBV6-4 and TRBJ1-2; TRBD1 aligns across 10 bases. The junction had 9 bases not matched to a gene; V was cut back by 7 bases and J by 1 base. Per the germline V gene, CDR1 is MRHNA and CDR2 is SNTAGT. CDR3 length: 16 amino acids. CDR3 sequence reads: CASKVTGTGDNYGYTF. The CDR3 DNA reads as TGTGCCAGCAAAGTTACCGGGACAGGGGATAACTATGGCTACACCTTC.